Below, 8 T cell receptor beta chains from the same sample are listed, as sequenced in a study of T cell repertoires in cytomegalovirus infection. The antigens for these receptors are not known. TCRdb re-analysed the reads in MiXCR, keeping a single row per CDR3 protein. The repertoire holds some 940,000 distinct CDR3 sequences, with more than 25% as singletons. The sequencing used cultured CD8+ T cells from PBMCs, collected from culture after CMV antigen stimulation. Every receptor here comes from a human donor in good health (CMV status not recorded). Some clones in this sample may be carry-over from other donors' samples.

The chain couples TRBV2 to TRBJ2-3; D not resolved. The CDR3 is made up of 11 amino acids. Trimming left V 8 bases short and J 5 bases short, with 8 bases between. Germline V CDR1 and CDR2: SNHLY, FYNNEI. The CDR3 here is CASFALDTQYF. CDR3 coding DNA: TGTGCCAGCTTCGCGCTAGATACGCAGTATTTT.

The DNA of the CDR3 is TGTGCCAGTAGTGTCGCAGAGACAGGGCGAATATGGAACAATCAGCCCCAGCATTTT. Translating it yields CASSVAETGRIWNNQPQHF. V and J are TRBV19 and TRBJ1-5; 7 bases fit TRBD1. With 5 bases clipped from V and 3 bases from J, the junction kept 19 bases outside the gene matches. Germline V gene data show CDR1 as LNHDA and CDR2 as SQIVND (reference sequence). The CDR3 is 19 amino acids.

V and J are TRBV7-9 and TRBJ2-6; 7 bases map to TRBD1. V gave up 5 bases and J gave up 3 bases; unmatched junction bases: 4. CDR3 size: 15 residues. In germline, CDR1 is SEHNR, CDR2 FQNEAQ (reference sequence). The CDR3 reads CASSGRDSGANVLTF. The DNA for the CDR3 is TGTGCCAGCAGCGGCCGGGACAGTGGGGCCAACGTCCTGACTTTC.

The V and J genes are TRBV11-2 and TRBJ2-1; the D is unclear. The CDR3 consists of 14 residues. Germline V lookup: CDR1 SGHAT, CDR2 FQNNGV. V was trimmed by 3 bases and J by 7 bases, leaving 13 bases between them. This CDR3 is CASSFSTLRNEQFF. CDR3 nucleotide sequence: TGTGCCAGCAGCTTTTCCACCCTCAGGAATGAGCAGTTCTTC.

This clonotype appeared many times. The chain carries TRBV12-3 or TRBV12-4 and TRBJ2-1; 12 positions match TRBD2. The CDR3 covers 15 residues. With 5 bases clipped from V and 8 bases from J, the junction kept 7 bases outside the gene matches. DNA of the CDR3: TGTGCCAGCAGTCCTCTAGCGGGGGGGCGGGATGAGCAGTTCTTC. This sequence encodes CASSPLAGGRDEQFF.

There are a few counts of this clonotype. The chain recombines TRBV5-1 with TRBJ2-1; the D is unclear. CDR1 SGHRS and CDR2 YFSETQ come from the germline V gene. Trimming cost V 4 bases and J 4 bases, with 15 bases left between them. The CDR3 extends over 15 amino acids. The DNA of the CDR3 is TGCGCCAGCAGCCCTCCCCCGGCTGGATACAATGAGCAGTTCTTC. It specifies CASSPPPAGYNEQFF.

The V call is TRBV12-3 or TRBV12-4, the J call TRBJ2-2, with 8 bases identical to TRBD1. CDR3 length: 15 residues. Losses at the gene ends were 3 bases for V and 5 bases for J; bases not matched to a gene: 5. The CDR3 DNA follows: TGTGCCAGCAGTTTTCAGGGGGCAGGGACCGGGGAGCTGTTTTTT. This translates into CASSFQGAGTGELFF.

J is TRBJ2-1 and V is TRBV27, with D unresolved. From germline, CDR1 is MNHEY and CDR2 SMNVEV (reference sequence). V dropped 2 bases and J dropped 6 bases, with 14 bases sitting between them. The CDR3 spans 15 residues. CDR3 loop: CASSLMAPLGNEQFF. Here the CDR3 DNA reads TGTGCCAGCAGTTTAATGGCCCCACTGGGCAATGAGCAGTTCTTC.